Listed below are T cell receptor beta chains from one sample, sequenced in a study of technical replicates of blood from a few donors. The assay was immunoSEQ multiplex PCR, and TCRdb's table has in-frame clones only and misses some. This table holds around 80,000 clones, approximately 94% found once. Sequencing was done on a sample of T cells isolated from PBMCs. Receptors originate from a human donor in good health. CDR3s include the opening cysteine and the closing phenylalanine or tryptophan. The D gene is left open where the match is weak. Clone size is not always given. Where it is, it says once, few, many or a class for expanded clones.

abundance	d_gene	j_gene	v_gene	len	CDR3nt	CDR3aa
-	-	TRBJ1-1	TRBV9	14	TGTGCCAGCAGCGTAGTAGGGGGGAACACTGAAGCTTTCTTT	CASSVVGGNTEAFF
-	TRBD1	TRBJ1-5	TRBV4-1	17	TGCGCCAGCAGCCAAGGAATCGGAAAGGGGGCTGATCAGCCCCAGCATTTT	CASSQGIGKGADQPQHF
-	-	TRBJ1-2	TRBV28	15	TGTGCCAGCAGTCAGGAATTCAGGGGAAACTATGGCTACACCTTC	CASSQEFRGNYGYTF
-	TRBD2	TRBJ2-7	TRBV4-1	16	TGCGCCAGCAGCCTCCTGGTGGCTAGCGGGGGAAACGAGCAGTACTTC	CASSLLVASGGNEQYF
-	TRBD1	TRBJ1-6	TRBV7-9	16	TGTGCCAGCAGATCTTCCGGGACAGAAGACGATTCACCCCTCCACTTT	CASRSSGTEDDSPLHF
few	-	TRBJ1-5	TRBV5-1	14	TGCGCCAGCAGCTTAGGACAGCCCAATCAGCCCCAGCATTTT	CASSLGQPNQPQHF
few	TRBD1	TRBJ1-2	TRBV29-1	15	TGCAGCGTTGAAGATGTACCGACAGGGTCAGGAGGCTACACCTTC	CSVEDVPTGSGGYTF
-	-	TRBJ2-7	TRBV11-3	15	TGTGCCAGCAGCGGACCCCGGGACTTCTTCTACGAGCAGTACTTC	CASSGPRDFFYEQYF
few	-	TRBJ2-7	TRBV28	15	TGTGCCAGCACAAAGGGACTCCCCGTTATATACGAGCAGTACTTC	CASTKGLPVIYEQYF
-	TRBD2	TRBJ2-3	TRBV19	14	TGTGCCAGTCTCTCGACTAGCGGGGCAGATACGCAGTATTTT	CASLSTSGADTQYF
-	TRBD2	TRBJ2-5	TRBV5-6	15	TGTGCCAGCAGCTCCGGGACTAGTCCCGCCGAGACCCAGTACTTC	CASSSGTSPAETQYF
-	TRBD1	TRBJ1-2	TRBV10-3	15	TGTGCCATCAGTGCTGACAGGGTGACCAACTATGGCTACACCTTC	CAISADRVTNYGYTF
-	TRBD2	TRBJ2-2	TRBV7-9	17	TGTGCCAGCAGATTGCGGACTAGCGGGAGATTAGCCGGGGAGCTGTTTTTT	CASRLRTSGRLAGELFF
-	-	TRBJ1-6	TRBV6-5	15	TGTGCCAGCAGGAGACAGGTCGGGATAAATTCACCCCTCCACTTT	CASRRQVGINSPLHF
-	-	TRBJ2-3	TRBV7-9	11	TGTGCCACCCCCCAGTCAGATACGCAGTATTTT	CATPQSDTQYF